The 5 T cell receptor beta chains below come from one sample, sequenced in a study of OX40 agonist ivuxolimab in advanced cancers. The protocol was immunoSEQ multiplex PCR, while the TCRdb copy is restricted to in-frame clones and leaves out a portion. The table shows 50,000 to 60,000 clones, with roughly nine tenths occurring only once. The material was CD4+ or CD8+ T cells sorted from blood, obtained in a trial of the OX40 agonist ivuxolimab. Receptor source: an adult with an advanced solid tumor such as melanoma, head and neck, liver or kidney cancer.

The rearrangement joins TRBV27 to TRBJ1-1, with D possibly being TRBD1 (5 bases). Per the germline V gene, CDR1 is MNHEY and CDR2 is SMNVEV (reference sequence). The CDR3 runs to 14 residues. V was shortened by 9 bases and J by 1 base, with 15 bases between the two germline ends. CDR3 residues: CASGSLDRNTEAFF. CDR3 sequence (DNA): TGTGCCAGTGGGTCCCTTGACAGGAACACTGAAGCTTTCTTT.

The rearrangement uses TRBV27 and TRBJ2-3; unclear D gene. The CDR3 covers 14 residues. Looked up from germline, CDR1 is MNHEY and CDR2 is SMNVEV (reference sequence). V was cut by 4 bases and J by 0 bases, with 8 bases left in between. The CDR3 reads CASSWSRSTDTQYF. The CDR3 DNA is TGTGCCAGCAGTTGGAGCAGGAGCACAGATACGCAGTATTTT.

The chain's CDR3 is CASRAGLETQYF. In DNA form, the CDR3 reads TGTGCCAGCAGGGCGGGTTTGGAGACCCAGTACTTC. V gene TRBV6-5 combines with J gene TRBJ2-5; D may be TRBD2 (5 bases). This CDR3 comprises 12 residues. Trimming shortened V by 6 bases and J by 5 bases, and 10 bases separated the two germline ends. CDR1 is MNHEY and CDR2 is SVGAGI in the germline V gene.

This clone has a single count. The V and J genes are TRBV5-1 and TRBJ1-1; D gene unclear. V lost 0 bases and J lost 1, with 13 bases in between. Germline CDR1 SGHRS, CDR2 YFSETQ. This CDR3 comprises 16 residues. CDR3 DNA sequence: TGCGCCAGCAGCTTGGGAACCTCCTGGGGGAACACTGAAGCTTTCTTT. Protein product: CASSLGTSWGNTEAFF.

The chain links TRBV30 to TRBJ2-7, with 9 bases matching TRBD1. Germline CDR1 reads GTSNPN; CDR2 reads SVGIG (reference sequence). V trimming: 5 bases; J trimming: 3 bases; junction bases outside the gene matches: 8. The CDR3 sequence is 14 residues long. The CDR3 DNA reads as TGTGCCTGGGGTTTATGGGACAGGGACTACGAGCAGTACTTC. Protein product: CAWGLWDRDYEQYF.